This T cell receptor (beta chain) was retrieved from a study of post-analysis software for immune sequencing data. Notes on the study in general: Multiple sclerosis patients had significantly lower normalized Chao1 diversity than controls. Four or five TRBV segments occurring more often in patients than controls included TRBV5-6, TRBV5-1 and TRBV20-1.

The V gene lost 0 bases and the J gene lost 2 bases, with 11 bases spanning the gap. The CDR3 length is 15 residues. The germline V gene encodes CDR1 SGHRS and CDR2 YFSETQ. Only a few counts were recorded for this clonotype. Its antigen is not known. TCR beta cDNA libraries included unique molecular identifiers. TCRdb re-analysed the PCR reads in MiXCR, keeping a single row per CDR3 protein. The table lists about 540,000 distinct CDR3 sequences, approximately 31% of them singletons. Sequencing was performed on blood. The chain links TRBV5-1 to TRBJ2-5; D remains unclear. This clonotype was obtained from a girl under 18 with multiple sclerosis. The CDR3 DNA sequence: TGCGCCAGCAGCTTGGGGGCGGCAACTCAAGAGACCCAGTACTTC. Its protein is CASSLGAATQETQYF.